The rows below give T cell receptor beta chains drawn from one sample of a study of T cell repertoires in cytomegalovirus infection. In TCRdb, the reads were re-called with MiXCR into one record per CDR3 protein. Found here are 290,000 or so distinct CDR3 sequences, roughly a tenth of them singletons; the top ten hold around 2.5%. Sequencing was done on a sample of PBMCs. The receptors stem from a human donor in good health (CMV status not recorded). Some clones in this sample may be carry-over from other donors' samples. The CDR3 runs from the conserved cysteine through the conserved F or W. The D gene is left open where the match is weak. Rows may omit the clone size; those that give it use once, few, many or a size class.

>TRBJ2-1|TRBD1|few|TRBV5-4
CASSLEGGGSYNEQFF
TGTGCCAGCAGCTTGGAAGGGGGCGGCTCCTACAATGAGCAGTTCTTC
>TRBJ2-5|-|many|TRBV7-2
CASSLVLFQETQYF
TGTGCCAGCAGCTTAGTTCTTTTTCAGGAGACCCAGTACTTC
>TRBJ2-1|-|many|TRBV5-4
CASSFGGQDDNEQFF
TGTGCCAGCAGCTTTGGGGGCCAGGACGACAATGAGCAGTTCTTC
>TRBJ2-5|-|many|TRBV20-1
CSAPRELTQYF
TGCAGTGCTCCAAGGGAGTTGACCCAGTACTTC
>TRBJ2-4|-|many|TRBV28
CASSLWDPPRWYF
TGTGCCAGCAGCCTCTGGGACCCACCGAGGTGGTACTTC
>TRBJ1-1|-|many|TRBV29-1
CSVEDPLRSLNTEAFF
TGCAGCGTTGAAGACCCTCTACGGAGCTTGAACACTGAAGCTTTCTTT
>TRBJ1-1|-|many|TRBV3-1
CASSQMERTEAFF
TGTGCCAGCAGCCAAATGGAAAGAACTGAAGCTTTCTTT
>TRBJ2-7|TRBD2|-|TRBV10-3
CAIGTSGGEQYF
TGTGCCATTGGGACTAGCGGGGGCGAGCAGTACTTC
>TRBJ1-1|-|many|TRBV7-9
CASRLGWDTEAFF
TGTGCCAGCAGACTAGGATGGGACACTGAAGCTTTCTTT
>TRBJ1-1|-|many|TRBV19
CASSIEPGPLTEAFF
TGTGCCAGTAGTATAGAACCAGGGCCCTTGACTGAAGCTTTCTTT
>TRBJ1-1|TRBD1|many|TRBV6-2/TRBV6-3
CASSSGTGGDTEAFF
TGTGCCAGCAGTTCCGGGACAGGGGGGGACACTGAAGCTTTCTTT
>TRBJ2-7|TRBD1|many|TRBV12-5
CASGFSAAETGVYEQYF
TGTGCTAGTGGTTTTTCCGCCGCCGAGACAGGGGTTTACGAGCAGTACTTC
>TRBJ2-1|TRBD1|-|TRBV2
CASKRTGEQFF
TGTGCCAGCAAGCGGACAGGGGAGCAGTTCTTC
>TRBJ2-1|TRBD2|many|TRBV5-1
CASSLVVTSGGNEQFF
TGCGCCAGCAGCTTGGTAGTGACTAGCGGGGGAAATGAGCAGTTCTTC
>TRBJ2-3|TRBD1|few|TRBV5-1
CASSFTDRDTDTQYF
TGCGCCAGCAGCTTTACTGACAGGGACACAGATACGCAGTATTTT
>TRBJ1-1|-|many|TRBV2
CASRQGPEAFF
TGTGCCAGCAGACAGGGACCTGAAGCTTTCTTT